This T cell receptor beta chain was observed in a study of cytomegalovirus exposure and HLA in healthy donors. PCR primers comprised 60 Vbeta and 13 Jbeta primers. The method was immunoSEQ multiplex PCR; TCRdb's version includes in-frame clones alone and lacks a portion of them. The sample holds roughly 120,000 clones; 65% to 90% are singletons and the top ten take around 3%. With respect to this clone: As yet, its antigen is unknown.

Study-level points and caveats: Fewer N-insertions (relative to the roughly 720-donor mean) were reportedly seen in an Asian-associated ancestry cluster in a later analysis. Investigators reported 150 to 200 TCR beta chains as tied to cytomegalovirus. In a later analysis, TCR beta V- and J-gene trimming showed a link to a missense DCLRE1C variant. Researchers reportedly found TCR beta sequences accurately predicted most subjects' HLA-A and HLA-B alleles.

The CDR3 loop spans 14 amino acids. Sequences were obtained from PBMCs. The rearrangement links TRBV12-2 to TRBJ2-3; the D call in the table, TRBD2, was not verified against the DNA. TRBV12-2 is flagged as a pseudogene. The receptor was isolated from a woman between 18 and 30 years old in good health and CMV-seropositive. Here the CDR3 reads CASRLAGTSGGKYF. The CDR3, as DNA: TGTGCAAGTCGCTTAGCGGGGACTAGCGGGGGGAAGTATTTT.